The 25 T cell receptor beta chains below come from one sample, sequenced in a study of CD8 T cells in ankylosing spondylitis. Via MiXCR, TCRdb re-called the 5' RACE reads, giving one row per CDR3 protein. The table has 17,000 or so distinct CDR3 sequences, roughly 8.2% seen once. Sequencing was performed on blood. These TCRs come from a male donor with ankylosing spondylitis or in good health (not recorded which).

The chain couples TRBV9 to TRBJ2-1; TRBD2 matches at 12 bases. The CDR3 totals 17 residues. CDR1 and CDR2 (germline): SGDLS, YYNGEE. V shed 3 bases, J shed 8 bases, and the junction held 12 bases outside the gene matches. Written as DNA, the CDR3 is TGTGCCAGCAGCGAGGGGCCTAGCGGGAGGGCCGGGGATGAGCAGTTCTTC. Its protein product is CASSEGPSGRAGDEQFF.

This clonotype was observed at least ten times. This chain uses TRBV12-3 or TRBV12-4 with TRBJ1-4; perhaps TRBD1 as D (5 bases). The germline V and J ends were trimmed by 1 base and 12 bases, with 15 bases remaining between them. CDR3 length equals 14 residues. CDR3 amino acids: CASSLVSAQGELFF. CDR3 bases: TGTGCCAGCAGTTTAGTCTCAGCCCAAGGGGAACTGTTTTTT.

V usage is TRBV7-8 and J usage is TRBJ2-1; the match to TRBD1 covers 9 bases. Germline lookup yields CDR1 SGHVS and CDR2 FQNEAQ. The J segment lost 6 bases and the V segment lost 5 bases, leaving 11 bases of the junction unmatched. CDR3 size: 16 residues. CDR3 residues: CASSPSVGTGTNEQFF. Here the CDR3 DNA reads TGTGCCAGCAGCCCCTCCGTCGGGACAGGGACCAATGAGCAGTTCTTC.

The chain combines TRBV7-2 with TRBJ2-3; D not certain. V was pared by 1 base and J by 5 bases, with 13 bases between. The germline CDR1 and CDR2 sequences are SGHTA and FQGNSA. The CDR3 runs to 15 residues. The chain's CDR3 is CASSLGRLAGDTQYF. In nucleotides, the CDR3 is TGTGCCAGCAGCTTAGGGCGGTTAGCTGGAGATACGCAGTATTTT.

Ten or more counts support this clonotype. The CDR3 here is CATGRNSGANVLTF. DNA for the CDR3: TGTGCCACGGGACGGAACTCTGGGGCCAACGTCCTGACTTTC. The rearrangement uses TRBV24-1 and TRBJ2-6; D assignment may be TRBD1 or TRBD2 (5 bases each). The germline V gene has CDR1 KGHDR and CDR2 SFDVKD. CDR3 length: 14 residues. V dropped 10 bases and J dropped 0 bases, with 9 bases sitting between them.

In this sample, this clonotype turned up a few times. V and J are TRBV28 and TRBJ2-3, with unresolved D. This CDR3 is built from 16 residues. CDR1 is MDHEN and CDR2 is SYDVKM in the germline V gene. V was trimmed by 7 bases and J by 2 bases, leaving 19 bases between them. CDR3 amino acids: CASTTPRAQHTDTQYF. The DNA for the CDR3 is TGTGCCAGCACCACCCCCCGGGCCCAACACACAGATACGCAGTATTTT. The full variable domain, completed using reference TRBV28 and TRBJ2-3, is DVKVTQSSRYLVKRTGEKVFLECVQDMDHENMFWYRQDPGLGLRLIYFSYDVKMKEKGDIPEGYSVSREKKERFSLILESASTNQTSMYLCASTTPRAQHTDTQYFGPGTRLTVL.

At least ten counts were recorded for this clonotype. The chain uses TRBV5-8 and TRBJ1-2; D remains ambiguous. CDR1 SGHTS and CDR2 YDEGEE come from the germline V gene. Trimming left V 0 bases short and J 8 bases short, with 14 bases between. The CDR3 sequence is 14 residues long. CDR3 nucleotide sequence: TGTGCCAGCAGCTTGGAACGGGGAACTGGCGGCTACACCTTC. It specifies CASSLERGTGGYTF. The variable domain in full, with the rest retrieved from reference TRBV5-8 and TRBJ1-2, is EAGVTQSPTHLIKTRGQQATLRCSPISGHTSVYWYQQALGLGLQFLLWYDEGEERNRGNFPPRFSGRQFPNYSSELNVNALELEDSALYLCASSLERGTGGYTFGSGTRLTVV.

In this sample, this clonotype turned up many times. V is TRBV7-9 and J is TRBJ1-3, with 7 positions matching TRBD1. The J segment lost 0 bases and the V segment lost 5 bases, leaving 4 bases of the junction unmatched. The CDR3 runs to 15 residues. CDR1 is SEHNR and CDR2 is FQNEAQ in the germline V gene (reference sequence). CDR3 DNA sequence: TGTGCCAGCAGCCCGGGACAGAGCTCTGGAAACACCATATATTTT. Translated: CASSPGQSSGNTIYF.

This clonotype counts as medium-sized (0.01 to 0.1%). The chain joins TRBV7-2 to TRBJ1-6; possibly TRBD1 for D (5 bases). The CDR3 loop spans 15 amino acids. The germline V gene has CDR1 SGHTA and CDR2 FQGNSA. V was shortened by 5 bases and J by 6 bases, with 14 bases between the two germline ends. The CDR3 sequence is CASSLGGTANSPLHF. CDR3 DNA: TGTGCCAGCAGCCTAGGTGGGACGGCTAATTCACCCCTCCACTTT.

There are a few counts of this clonotype. The rearrangement uses TRBV7-2 and TRBJ2-3; tentatively, D is TRBD1 (7 bases). Germline V lookup: CDR1 SGHTA, CDR2 FQGNSA. V lost 6 bases and J lost 4, with 14 bases in between. The CDR3 runs to 14 residues. This CDR3 is CASSLGRGADTQYF. CDR3 DNA: TGTGCCAGCAGTCTGGGCAGGGGGGCAGATACGCAGTATTTT.

This clonotype has a count of ten or more. The gene calls are TRBV5-1 and TRBJ2-1, with 10 nucleotides matching TRBD2. V dropped 0 bases and J dropped 8; count of bases not matched to a gene: 2. Per germline, CDR1 SGHRS and CDR2 YFSETQ. This CDR3 region has 14 residues. The CDR3 reads CASSLGGLAYEQFF. The CDR3 DNA sequence: TGCGCCAGCAGCTTGGGGGGACTAGCGTATGAGCAGTTCTTC.

This clonotype was detected ten times or more. V and J are TRBV6-6 and TRBJ1-1; D is unresolved. The CDR3 runs to 14 residues. The V gene lost 2 bases and the J gene lost 10 bases, with 17 bases spanning the gap. Germline assignment: CDR1 MNHNY and CDR2 SVGAGI (reference sequence). CDR3: CASSYGQIEASAFF. CDR3 nucleotide sequence: TGTGCCAGCAGTTACGGGCAGATCGAGGCTTCAGCTTTCTTT.

In DNA form, the CDR3 reads TGTGCCAGCAGTCACACTAGCGGGGGCCCCTACGAGCAGTACTTC. Amino acid sequence: CASSHTSGGPYEQYF. This chain uses TRBV12-3 or TRBV12-4 with TRBJ2-7; 11 bases are a match to TRBD2. V was pared by 5 bases and J by 2 bases, with 5 bases of the junction left unmatched. The CDR3 length is 15 residues.

This clonotype was counted between two and nine times. V gene TRBV9 combines with J gene TRBJ1-1; D is undetermined. The CDR3 runs to 14 residues. Trimming cost V 1 base and J 5 bases, with 12 bases left between them. Germline lookup yields CDR1 SGDLS and CDR2 YYNGEE. This chain's CDR3 is CASSVSPRGTEAFF. The CDR3 DNA reads as TGTGCCAGCAGCGTATCTCCCCGAGGGACTGAAGCTTTCTTT.

A few counts support this clonotype. The chain has TRBV7-8 and TRBJ2-3; 7 nucleotides align to TRBD1. V shed 0 bases and J 4 bases; nucleotides not matched to a gene: 1. The CDR3 has 14 amino acids. Looked up from germline, CDR1 is SGHVS and CDR2 is FQNEAQ. The CDR3 protein is CASSLADRADTQYF. The CDR3 region has the DNA TGTGCCAGCAGCTTAGCAGACAGGGCAGATACGCAGTATTTT.

This clonotype occurred a few times. The CDR3 sequence is CASSLASSYNEQFF. The CDR3 nucleotides are TGTGCCAGCAGTTTGGCAAGCTCCTACAATGAGCAGTTCTTC. The chain combines TRBV28 with TRBJ2-1; no firm D call. The germline CDR1 and CDR2 sequences are MDHEN and SYDVKM. V was clipped by 3 bases and J by 0 bases, with 6 bases between them. The CDR3 length is 14 residues.

This clonotype occurred many times. The chain is built from TRBV6-4 and TRBJ2-3; TRBD2 is a possible D gene (7 bases). Trimming removed 5 bases at V and 6 bases at J, with 18 bases between. The CDR3 extends over 15 amino acids. The germline V gene has CDR1 MRHNA and CDR2 SNTAGT. In nucleotides, the CDR3 is TGTGCCAGCAGTCCGTTAGGGGGGGGGCCGGATACGCAGTATTTT. Translation gives CASSPLGGGPDTQYF.

This clonotype turned up a few times. The chain combines TRBV5-1 with TRBJ2-1; D unresolved. The CDR3 has 14 amino acids. The V gene lost 0 bases and the J gene lost 9 bases, with 13 bases spanning the gap. The germline CDR1 and CDR2 sequences are SGHRS and YFSETQ. The CDR3 loop reads CASSLDGPTREQFF. The CDR3 DNA is TGCGCCAGCAGCTTGGACGGTCCCACCCGTGAGCAGTTCTTC.

This clonotype was recorded many times. This rearrangement joins TRBV3-1 to TRBJ2-5; TRBD2 agrees at 7 bases. Trimming removed 0 bases from V and 5 bases from J; junction bases left unmatched: 9. Germline CDR1 and CDR2: LGHDT and YNNKEL (reference sequence). The CDR3 covers 16 residues. The CDR3 DNA reads TGTGCCAGCAGCCAAGAGGCACTAGCGCCCTCGGAGACCCAGTACTTC. This codes for CASSQEALAPSETQYF.

A few counts support this clonotype. The chain employs TRBV28 and TRBJ2-2, with D maybe TRBD2 (6 bases). Germline CDR1 and CDR2: MDHEN and SYDVKM. Trimming pared 7 bases from V and 0 bases from J, leaving 12 bases between. The CDR3 has 15 residues. The CDR3 spells CASNSGTPNTGELFF. DNA for the CDR3: TGTGCCAGCAATTCCGGGACTCCGAACACCGGGGAGCTGTTTTTT.

This clonotype appeared many times. J is TRBJ2-5 and V is TRBV20-1; D not resolved. The CDR3 loop spans 12 amino acids. Trimming removed 4 bases at V and 1 base at J, with 7 bases between. CDR1 and CDR2 (germline): DFQATT, SNEGSKA (reference sequence). Here the CDR3 reads CSATRFQETQYF. CDR3 coding DNA: TGCAGTGCTACCAGATTCCAAGAGACCCAGTACTTC.

This clonotype has ten or more counts. The V call is TRBV5-1, the J call TRBJ2-1; a weak D match, TRBD2 (7 bases). Germline V CDR1 and CDR2: SGHRS, YFSETQ. CDR3 size: 15 residues. Trimming cost V 2 bases and J 2 bases, with 11 bases left between them. CDR3 residues: CASSFTGRAYNEQFF. CDR3 bases: TGCGCCAGCAGCTTTACAGGGAGGGCCTACAATGAGCAGTTCTTC.

This clonotype was observed many times. The rearrangement uses TRBV7-2 and TRBJ2-3; a possible D gene is TRBD2 (5 bases). Germline lookup yields CDR1 SGHTA and CDR2 FQGNSA. There are 13 residues in the CDR3. Trimming cost V 7 bases and J 6 bases, with 14 bases left between them. As DNA, the CDR3 is TGTGCCAGCACCCTCGTTGGGAGCGATACGCAGTATTTT. Translating gives CASTLVGSDTQYF.

This clonotype has a handful of counts. The chain has TRBV25-1 and TRBJ2-2; tentative D call: TRBD1 (5 bases). Germline loops: CDR1 MGHDK, CDR2 SYGVNS. The CDR3 has 15 residues. The V and J ends lost 4 bases and 2 bases respectively, with 11 bases between them. Written as DNA, the CDR3 is TGTGCCAGCAGTGCCCGTGGGGCCAACACCGGGGAGCTGTTTTTT. Translating it yields CASSARGANTGELFF.

V gene TRBV28 combines with J gene TRBJ1-1, with D maybe TRBD1 (6 bases). CDR3 length: 14 residues. V gave up 5 bases and J gave up 1 base, with 11 bases separating them. Germline V gives CDR1 MDHEN, CDR2 SYDVKM. The CDR3 bases are TGTGCCAGCAGTACCAGGGGCTGGAACACTGAAGCTTTCTTT. Residues: CASSTRGWNTEAFF.